The 21 T cell receptor beta chains listed next were all sequenced from one sample in a study of CD8 T cells in Susac syndrome. Reverse transcription of about 0.45 to 1 ug RNA used random hexamers. TCRdb itself ran the immunoSEQ multiplex PCR reads through MiXCR, one entry per CDR3 protein. The table shows about 130,000 distinct CDR3 sequences, with around 94% occurring only once. The material sequenced was CD8+ T cells from PBMCs. These receptor sequences come from a human donor with Susac syndrome.

The gene calls are TRBV4-2 and TRBJ2-1, with TRBD1 identical over 11 bases. V trimming: 0 bases; J trimming: 9 bases; junction bases outside the gene matches: 10. From germline, CDR1 is LGHNA and CDR2 YNFKEQ. There are 17 residues in the CDR3. The CDR3 nucleotides are TGTGCCAGCAGCCAAGATCGGGGACAGGGGGTGGGGAGTGAGCAGTTCTTC. Translating gives CASSQDRGQGVGSEQFF.

This sequence joins TRBV30 and TRBJ2-5; 8 nucleotides agree with TRBD2. From germline, CDR1 is GTSNPN and CDR2 SVGIG (reference sequence). Trimming removed 0 bases from V and 5 bases from J; junction bases left unmatched: 14. The CDR3 is made up of 17 amino acids. The CDR3 region is CAWSVGASGPSWETQYF. In DNA, the CDR3 is TGTGCCTGGAGTGTCGGGGCTAGCGGGCCATCTTGGGAGACCCAGTACTTC.

CDR3 bases: TGTGCCAGCAGCCGTCCGATGCGGGGGTCCTACGAGCAGTACTTC. Its protein is CASSRPMRGSYEQYF. J is TRBJ2-7 and V is TRBV13; TRBD2 agrees at 7 bases. From germline, CDR1 is PRHDT and CDR2 FYEKMQ (reference sequence). The V and J ends lost 5 bases and 1 base, in that order; junction bases with no gene match: 8. CDR3 length: 15 residues.

This clonotype was detected once. The chain carries TRBV30 and TRBJ2-7; 8 positions agree with TRBD1. The ends lost 1 base at V and 1 base at J; junction bases unmatched: 9. This CDR3 region has 16 residues. The germline V gene has CDR1 GTSNPN and CDR2 SVGIG (reference sequence). CDR3 loop: CAWSGDRDRSSYEQYF. CDR3 nucleotides: TGTGCCTGGAGTGGGGACCGGGACAGGTCTTCCTACGAGCAGTACTTC.

The chain has TRBV7-9 and TRBJ2-2; D gene ambiguous. The CDR3 runs to 13 residues. CDR1 and CDR2 (germline): SEHNR, FQNEAQ (reference sequence). V was clipped by 3 bases and J by 5 bases, with 7 bases between them. CDR3 nucleotide sequence: TGTGCCAGCAGCTTCCGGCATACCGGGGAGCTGTTTTTT. The encoded protein is CASSFRHTGELFF.

V gene TRBV5-4 combines with J gene TRBJ2-1; D may correspond to TRBD1 or TRBD2 (6 bases each). Germline V CDR1 and CDR2: SGHNT, YYREEE (reference sequence). The V and J ends lost 4 bases and 0 bases respectively, with 14 bases between them. The CDR3 is made up of 16 amino acids. CDR3 coding DNA: TGTGCCAGCAGCCCGCATCGGGGGCCCTCCTACAATGAGCAGTTCTTC. It is translated as CASSPHRGPSYNEQFF.

This chain links TRBV5-4 with TRBJ2-7, with D possibly TRBD1 on 6 matching bases. Germline-derived CDR1 and CDR2 are SGHNT and YYREEE (reference sequence). This CDR3 comprises 14 residues. Trimming removed 4 bases at V and 4 bases at J, with 15 bases between. CDR3 DNA sequence: TGTGCCAGCAGCGAACAGGGAAACTTGTACGAGCAGTACTTC. Its protein is CASSEQGNLYEQYF.

This chain uses TRBV19 with TRBJ2-7; tentatively, D is TRBD1 (6 bases). The CDR3 is made up of 14 amino acids. V lost 5 bases, J lost 5 bases, and 16 bases lay in between. The germline gives CDR1 LNHDA, CDR2 SQIVND (reference sequence). The CDR3 region has the DNA TGTGCCAGTAGTGTTGGACAGCCTCCCCACGAGCAGTACTTC. This translates into CASSVGQPPHEQYF.

The chain has TRBV4-3 and TRBJ2-1; a weak D match, TRBD2 (5 bases). Trimming shortened V by 0 bases and J by 2 bases, and 11 bases separated the two germline ends. The germline V gene has CDR1 LGHNA and CDR2 YSLEER. The CDR3 is 16 amino acids. Here the CDR3 DNA reads TGCGCCAGCAGCCAAGATAGGAGCGGTCCCTACAATGAGCAGTTCTTC. Amino acids: CASSQDRSGPYNEQFF.

The chain combines TRBV12-3 or TRBV12-4 with TRBJ2-1, with a possible D match to TRBD2 (5 bases). The CDR3 is 12 amino acids. V lost 6 bases to trimming and J lost 7 bases, with 10 bases between them. CDR3 nucleotide sequence: TGTGCCAGCAGGGACGGAGGAAATGAGCAGTTCTTC. It codes for CASRDGGNEQFF.

The rearrangement joins TRBV20-1 to TRBJ2-1, with TRBD2 identical over 7 bases. This CDR3 has 14 amino acids. CDR1 DFQATT and CDR2 SNEGSKA come from the germline V gene (reference sequence). The junction had 3 bases not matched to a gene; V was cut back by 3 bases and J by 1 base. The CDR3 bases are TGCAGTGCTAGTGGACTAGGGTCCTACAATGAGCAGTTCTTC. Residues: CSASGLGSYNEQFF.

This clonotype was seen just once. The rearrangement joins TRBV30 to TRBJ1-5, with D unresolved. Trimming took 4 bases from V and 7 from J, leaving 14 bases between them. The germline V gene has CDR1 GTSNPN and CDR2 SVGIG (reference sequence). This CDR3 has 13 amino acids. CDR3 protein: CAWNAGVGQPQHF. For the CDR3, the DNA is TGTGCCTGGAATGCTGGGGTCGGACAGCCCCAGCATTTT. The whole variable domain, remainder taken from reference TRBV30 and TRBJ1-5, is SQTIHQWPATLVQPVGSPLSLECTVEGTSNPNLYWYRQAAGRGLQLLFYSVGIGQISSEVPQNLSASRPQDRQFILSSKKLLLSDSGFYLCAWNAGVGQPQHFGDGTRLSIL.

The J gene is TRBJ2-7, the V gene TRBV29-1; the D gene is possibly TRBD2 (5 bases). V was shortened by 5 bases and J by 0 bases, with 11 bases between the two germline ends. The CDR3 consists of 13 residues. Per germline, CDR1 SQVTM and CDR2 ANQGSEA. The CDR3 loop is CSVPGESSYEQYF. DNA of the CDR3: TGCAGCGTTCCCGGGGAGAGCTCCTACGAGCAGTACTTC.

The chain carries TRBV2 and TRBJ1-2; 8 positions match TRBD1. In germline, CDR1 is SNHLY, CDR2 FYNNEI. This CDR3 has 15 amino acids. The V segment lost 7 bases and the J segment 4 bases; nucleotides outside the gene matches: 11. The CDR3 reads CASTRPTGVLYGYTF. The CDR3, as DNA: TGTGCCAGCACGCGACCGACAGGGGTTCTCTATGGCTACACCTTC.

The chain uses TRBV25-1 and TRBJ1-5, with D tentatively TRBD1 (5 bases). The CDR3 consists of 14 residues. V was clipped by 5 bases and J by 7 bases, with 15 bases between them. Germline V gene data show CDR1 as MGHDK and CDR2 as SYGVNS. CDR3 sequence: CASSPGKHGQPQHF. In nucleotides, the CDR3 is TGTGCCAGCAGTCCAGGGAAGCATGGACAGCCCCAGCATTTT.

The chain couples TRBV5-6 to TRBJ2-6; 9 nucleotides match TRBD1. CDR3 size: 20 residues. The germline V gene encodes CDR1 SGHDT and CDR2 YYEEEE. Trimming took 0 bases from V and 4 from J; bases not matched to a gene: 14. CDR3 residues: CASSLGLVATGGQGANVLTF. CDR3 nucleotide sequence: TGTGCCAGCAGCTTGGGGTTGGTGGCGACAGGGGGTCAGGGGGCCAACGTCCTGACTTTC.

The sample holds a few counts of this clonotype. This rearrangement joins TRBV6-1 to TRBJ2-7; no definite D call. Germline V lookup: CDR1 MNHNS, CDR2 SASEGT. V was shortened by 8 bases and J by 3 bases, with 11 bases between the two germline ends. This CDR3 spans 12 amino acids. The CDR3 loop is CASRQGNYEQYF. The CDR3 nucleotides are TGTGCCAGCCGACAAGGAAACTACGAGCAGTACTTC.

The chain links TRBV4-1 to TRBJ2-5; D may match TRBD1 or TRBD2 (5 bases each). The V end was cut by 4 bases, the J end by 7 bases, with 13 bases between. The CDR3 length is 13 residues. Germline V CDR1 and CDR2: MGHRA, YSYEKL. As DNA, the CDR3 is TGCGCCAGCAGCCCCTACCGGGACGGGACCCAGTACTTC. Protein: CASSPYRDGTQYF.

The chain employs TRBV15 and TRBJ1-1; D gene uncertain. Germline V lookup: CDR1 LNHNV, CDR2 YYDKDF (reference sequence). V was cut by 0 bases and J by 6 bases, with 11 bases left in between. CDR3 length: 14 amino acids. In DNA form, the CDR3 reads TGTGCCACCAGCAGAGAAGGTAGGGAGGCTGAAGCTTTCTTT. Its protein product is CATSREGREAEAFF.

The chain uses TRBV6-5 and TRBJ1-2; D is uncertain. The CDR3 is 13 residues long. The germline V gene encodes CDR1 MNHEY and CDR2 SVGAGI. The V end lost 6 bases, the J end lost 5 bases, and 13 bases lay between the germline ends. CDR3 nucleotides: TGTGCCAGCAGGCGGCCACCCTCTTATGGCTACACCTTC. It is translated as CASRRPPSYGYTF.

The chain uses TRBV30 and TRBJ1-1; D is ambiguous. The CDR3 is 13 residues long. The ends were cut back, 0 bases at V and 5 bases at J, with 10 bases in the middle. Germline loops: CDR1 GTSNPN, CDR2 SVGIG (reference sequence). The DNA of the CDR3 is TGTGCCTGGAGTGTCGGTCCGGGGACTGAAGCTTTCTTT. As protein: CAWSVGPGTEAFF.